This TCR beta chain was profiled in a study of T cell repertoires in cytomegalovirus infection. TCRdb reprocessed the reads with MiXCR, giving one entry per CDR3 protein. The sample shows around 530,000 distinct CDR3 sequences, around a quarter of them seen only once. CDR3 length: 19 amino acids. Germline CDR1 is SGHRS and CDR2 is YFSETQ. The V gene end was trimmed by 3 bases and the J gene end by 1 base; junction bases not matched to a gene: 12. The rearrangement joins TRBV5-1 to TRBJ2-6, with 8 bases matching TRBD1. The specimen sequenced was PBMCs. This TCR came from a human donor in good health (CMV status not recorded). Some clones in this sample may be carry-over from other donors' samples. The CDR3 protein is CASSSGQGDVTSGANVLTF. Written as DNA, the CDR3 is TGCGCCAGCAGCTCCGGACAGGGCGACGTCACGTCTGGGGCCAACGTCCTGACTTTC. Based on the CDR3 plus reference TRBV5-1 and TRBJ2-6, the full variable domain is KAGVTQTPRYLIKTRGQQVTLSCSPISGHRSVSWYQQTPGQGLQFLFEYFSETQRNKGNFPGRFSGRQFSNSRSEMNVSTLELGDSALYLCASSSGQGDVTSGANVLTFGAGSRLTVL.